These 17 T cell receptor beta chains came from one sample sequenced in a study of shared clonotypes between healthy human individuals. Data came from immunoSEQ multiplex PCR; TCRdb stores just in-frame clones and leaves some out. There are nearly 2 million clones in the sample; about 95% occur only once, and 0.9% to 1.5% lies in the top ten. CD45RO-negative, CCR7-selected cells formed the naive CD8 fraction, which excluded terminally differentiated effector memory CD45RA+ cells. Material: naive CD8+ T cells sorted from blood. These receptor sequences come from a man aged 18 to 30 in good health.

The chain carries TRBV7-9 and TRBJ2-1; 7 bases align to TRBD2. The CDR3 is 15 residues long. The J segment lost 5 bases and the V segment lost 4 bases, leaving 8 bases of the junction unmatched. The germline gives CDR1 SEHNR, CDR2 FQNEAQ (reference sequence). The CDR3 loop reads CASSSTRGTHNEQFF. In DNA, the CDR3 is TGTGCCAGCAGCTCCACGCGGGGGACCCACAATGAGCAGTTCTTC.

The chain employs TRBV6-1 and TRBJ2-1, with D perhaps TRBD2 (6 bases). Germline CDR1 and CDR2: MNHNS and SASEGT. The germline V and J ends were trimmed by 6 bases and 9 bases, with 21 bases remaining between them. The CDR3 covers 15 residues. Written as DNA, the CDR3 is TGTGCCAGCAGCCTATGGACTACCCCCGAGGGTGAGCAGTTCTTC. Protein: CASSLWTTPEGEQFF.

The chain is built from TRBV13 and TRBJ2-2; D is unresolved. Germline V gives CDR1 PRHDT, CDR2 FYEKMQ (reference sequence). V lost 6 bases and J 1 base, leaving 12 bases between the germline ends. The CDR3 sequence is 15 residues long. CDR3 protein: CASSRYLVNTGELFF. CDR3 coding DNA: TGTGCCAGCAGTCGATACCTAGTGAACACCGGGGAGCTGTTTTTT. The full variable domain, its missing parts supplied by reference TRBV13 and TRBJ2-2, is AAGVIQSPRHLIKEKRETATLKCYPIPRHDTVYWYQQGPGQDPQFLISFYEKMQSDKGSIPDRFSAQQFSDYHSELNMSSLELGDSALYFCASSRYLVNTGELFFGEGSRLTVL.

The rearrangement joins TRBV19 to TRBJ1-1; D is undetermined. The V and J ends lost 2 bases and 5 bases respectively, with 9 bases between them. CDR3 length: 13 residues. Germline V gene data show CDR1 as LNHDA and CDR2 as SQIVND (reference sequence). CDR3 nucleotides: TGTGCCAGTAGTATAAGGGAGAGGACTGAAGCTTTCTTT. Its protein product is CASSIRERTEAFF.

J is TRBJ2-7 and V is TRBV10-2; 7 bases fit TRBD1. The CDR3 runs to 13 residues. CDR1 and CDR2 (germline): WSHSY, SAAADI. The junction had 7 bases not matched to a gene; V was cut back by 11 bases and J by 0 bases. The CDR3 region has the DNA TGCGCCGGTGCGCAGGGGGACTCCTACGAGCAGTACTTC. Translated: CAGAQGDSYEQYF.

This clone was counted a single time. The rearrangement links TRBV7-9 to TRBJ1-5; 10 bases fit TRBD1. Germline loops: CDR1 SEHNR, CDR2 FQNEAQ (reference sequence). There are 15 residues in the CDR3. The V and J ends lost 5 bases and 5 bases, in that order; junction bases with no gene match: 6. The CDR3 DNA reads TGTGCCAGCAGCACGGGACAGGGGATGGATCAGCCCCAGCATTTT. It specifies CASSTGQGMDQPQHF.

This clone was detected only once. CDR3 region: CASSLALEGEYNEQFF. The CDR3 nucleotides are TGTGCCAGCAGTTTAGCGTTAGAGGGGGAGTACAATGAGCAGTTCTTC. The chain is built from TRBV2 and TRBJ2-1; D perhaps matches TRBD1 (6 bases). The length of the CDR3 is 16 residues. Trimming took 5 bases from V and 4 from J, leaving 18 bases between them. Germline CDR1 and CDR2: SNHLY and FYNNEI.

This clone was recorded only once. V and J are TRBV13 and TRBJ2-6, with no clear D. The V end was cut by 8 bases, the J end by 4 bases, with 3 bases between. The germline CDR1 and CDR2 sequences are PRHDT and FYEKMQ (reference sequence). The CDR3 runs 11 residues. CDR3 in DNA: TGTGCCAGCGAGGGGGCCAACGTCCTGACTTTC. It specifies CASEGANVLTF.

The chain employs TRBV4-1 and TRBJ2-1, with 7 bases identical to TRBD2. In germline, CDR1 is MGHRA, CDR2 YSYEKL. The V and J ends lost 0 bases and 2 bases, in that order; junction bases with no gene match: 7. CDR3 length equals 17 residues. CDR3 protein: CASSQEGREAAYNEQFF. The CDR3 nucleotides read TGCGCCAGCAGCCAAGAAGGGAGGGAGGCGGCCTACAATGAGCAGTTCTTC.

The V gene is TRBV10-2, the J gene TRBJ2-5; 9 bases are a match to TRBD2. The junction had 0 bases not matched to a gene; V was cut back by 6 bases and J by 1 base. Germline CDR1 WSHSY, CDR2 SAAADI. The CDR3 runs 13 residues. The CDR3 nucleotides are TGCGCCAGCAGGGGACTAGCCCAAGAGACCCAGTACTTC. Amino acids: CASRGLAQETQYF.

V gene TRBV6-1 combines with J gene TRBJ1-1; D is unclear. Trimming removed 5 bases from V and 0 bases from J, with 10 bases in between. The CDR3 runs 14 residues. Germline V gene lookup returns CDR1 MNHNS and CDR2 SASEGT. This CDR3 reads CASSQLGLNTEAFF. CDR3 coding DNA: TGTGCCAGCAGTCAGTTGGGATTGAACACTGAAGCTTTCTTT.

The chain is built from TRBV6-6 and TRBJ2-7; D not resolved. The V end lost 5 bases, the J end lost 5 bases, and 19 bases lay between the germline ends. Per the germline V gene, CDR1 is MNHNY and CDR2 is SVGAGI (reference sequence). This CDR3 spans 15 amino acids. CDR3 bases: TGTGCCAGCAGTCAGACGACTGGATCTCAGGACGAGCAGTACTTC. Translating it yields CASSQTTGSQDEQYF.

CDR3: CASSWGTGGTYEQYF. The CDR3 DNA follows: TGTGCCAGCAGCTGGGGGACAGGGGGTACCTACGAGCAGTACTTC. This chain joins TRBV5-4 and TRBJ2-7, with 11 nucleotides matching TRBD1. This CDR3 comprises 15 residues. J gave up 2 bases and V 3 bases, and 4 bases lay outside the gene matches. The germline gives CDR1 SGHNT, CDR2 YYREEE (reference sequence).

V gene TRBV2 combines with J gene TRBJ1-2, with TRBD1 matching over 7 bases. The J segment lost 4 bases and the V segment lost 5 bases, leaving 19 bases of the junction unmatched. CDR1 and CDR2 (germline): SNHLY, FYNNEI. The CDR3 is 18 residues long. DNA of the CDR3: TGTGCCAGCAGTCACTACTATTTCGGGACAGAGGATGCCTATGGCTACACCTTC. Translating gives CASSHYYFGTEDAYGYTF.

This sequence joins TRBV6-6 and TRBJ1-1; no reliable D call. Between the trimmed V and J ends, which lost 0 bases and 6 bases, there was a span of 14 bases. Germline loops: CDR1 MNHNY, CDR2 SVGAGI (reference sequence). The CDR3 covers 15 residues. CDR3 residues: CASSYSSAGLPEAFF. DNA for the CDR3: TGTGCCAGCAGTTACTCGAGCGCCGGCCTCCCTGAAGCTTTCTTT.

In this sample, this clone turned up once. For the CDR3, the DNA is TGTGCCAGCAGCTTAGTAGAGCGGGGCCAGAGCTCCTACGAGCAGTACTTC. It yields the protein CASSLVERGQSSYEQYF. The V and J genes are TRBV7-8 and TRBJ2-7; 7 bases agree with TRBD2. With V trimmed by 1 base and J by 0 bases, 9 bases remained unmatched. CDR1 is SGHVS, CDR2 FQNEAQ, per germline. The CDR3 sequence is 17 residues long.

This sequence joins TRBV7-6 and TRBJ2-7; TRBD2 is a possible D gene (6 bases). The CDR3 has 17 amino acids. In germline, CDR1 is SGHVS, CDR2 FNYEAQ. Deletions cut 0 bases from V and 4 bases from J, with 19 bases between. The CDR3, as DNA: TGTGCCAGCAGCTTAGCGATCGGGAGTCCCGAGCCGTACGAGCAGTACTTC. This sequence encodes CASSLAIGSPEPYEQYF.